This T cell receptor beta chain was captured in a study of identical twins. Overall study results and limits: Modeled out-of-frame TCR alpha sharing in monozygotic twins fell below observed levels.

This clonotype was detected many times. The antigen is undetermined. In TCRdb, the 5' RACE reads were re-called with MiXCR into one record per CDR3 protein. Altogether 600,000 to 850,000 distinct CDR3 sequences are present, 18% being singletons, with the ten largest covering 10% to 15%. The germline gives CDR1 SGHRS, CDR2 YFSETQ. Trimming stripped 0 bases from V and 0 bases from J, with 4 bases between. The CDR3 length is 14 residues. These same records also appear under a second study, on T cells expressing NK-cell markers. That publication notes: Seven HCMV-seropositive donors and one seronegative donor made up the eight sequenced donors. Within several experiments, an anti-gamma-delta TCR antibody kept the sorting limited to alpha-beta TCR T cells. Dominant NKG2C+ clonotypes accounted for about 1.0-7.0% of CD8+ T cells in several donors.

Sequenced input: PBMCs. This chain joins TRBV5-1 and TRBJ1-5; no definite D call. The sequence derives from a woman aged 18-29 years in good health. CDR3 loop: CASSLEGSNQPQHF. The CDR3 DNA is TGCGCCAGCAGCTTGGAGGGTAGCAATCAGCCCCAGCATTTT.